The rows below give T cell receptor beta chains drawn from one sample of a study of shared clonotypes between healthy human individuals. Clones were sequenced by immunoSEQ multiplex PCR, and TCRdb holds only the in-frame ones, with some missing. The data contain about 1.5 million clones, around 97% of them seen just once; the ten biggest clones take up roughly 1.2%. The sequencing input was naive CD4+ T cells sorted from blood. The origin of the receptors is a man aged 25 to 40 in good health. The CDR3 runs from the conserved cysteine through the conserved F or W. Each record gives: D gene, V gene, clone size, J gene, CDR3 DNA, CDR3 protein. D genes are given only for firm matches. A row's size may be missing; if present it is once, few, many or a size class.

-	TRBV19	-	TRBJ2-2	TGTGCCAGTAGACTTACCGGGGAGCTGTTTTTT	CASRLTGELFF
TRBD2	TRBV5-1	-	TRBJ2-3	TGCGCCAGCAGCTCCGGGACTAGCGGGAGTGGTCCAGATACGCAGTATTTT	CASSSGTSGSGPDTQYF
-	TRBV7-2	-	TRBJ2-3	TGTGCCAGCAGCTTGACGGTGGCAGATACGCAGTATTTT	CASSLTVADTQYF
-	TRBV30	-	TRBJ1-3	TGTGCCTGGAGTGACTCGAAGGGACTGCGATATAGAAACACCATATATTTT	CAWSDSKGLRYRNTIYF
TRBD2	TRBV28	once	TRBJ2-3	TGTGCCAGCAGGGGGCGGCGGACTAGCGGGAGCAGGACAGATACGCAGTATTTT	CASRGRRTSGSRTDTQYF
-	TRBV10-3	-	TRBJ2-7	TGTGCCATCACCTCTACCGGACTCCTCTACGAGCAGTACTTC	CAITSTGLLYEQYF
-	TRBV18	-	TRBJ2-1	TGTGCCAGCTCACCACCAGGTGAGCAGTTCTTC	CASSPPGEQFF
TRBD2	TRBV4-1	-	TRBJ2-7	TGCGCCAGCAGCTCAATGGGAGGGTTCTACGAGCAGTACTTC	CASSSMGGFYEQYF
-	TRBV7-2	-	TRBJ1-5	TGTGCCAGCAGCTTAGTGGGGGATCAGCCCCAGCATTTT	CASSLVGDQPQHF
TRBD2	TRBV28	-	TRBJ2-3	TGTGCCAGCAGTATTCCTAGCGGAGGGGTGGGCACAGATACGCAGTATTTT	CASSIPSGGVGTDTQYF
-	TRBV6-6	-	TRBJ2-7	TGTGCCAGCAGTTACCCCGGGACGGTTTCCTACGAGCAGTACTTC	CASSYPGTVSYEQYF
TRBD2	TRBV6-1	-	TRBJ2-5	TGTGCCAGCACGGGGGGAGGGACCCAGTACTTC	CASTGGGTQYF
-	TRBV27	-	TRBJ2-3	TGTGCCAGCAGTTTATTAGGGAATTCTCTTTCTACGCAGTATTTT	CASSLLGNSLSTQYF
TRBD2	TRBV4-3	-	TRBJ2-7	TGCGCCAGCAGCCGGGGGACTAGCGGGACCTACGAGCAGTACTTC	CASSRGTSGTYEQYF
-	TRBV5-4	-	TRBJ2-7	TGTGCCAGCAGCGTGGGGCCCCCTAGCGTGGCCTACGAGCAGTACTTC	CASSVGPPSVAYEQYF
-	TRBV6-6	-	TRBJ1-5	TGTGCCAGCAGTTCCGGGACGGGGGACAATCAGCCCCAGCATTTT	CASSSGTGDNQPQHF
TRBD2	TRBV5-4	-	TRBJ2-1	TGTGCCAGCAGCACCTTCCTAGCGGGAGGGGCTTACAATGAGCAGTTCTTC	CASSTFLAGGAYNEQFF
TRBD1	TRBV6-5	-	TRBJ2-5	TGTGCCAGCAGTTGGACAGGGCGCAACTACCTAGAGACCCAGTACTTC	CASSWTGRNYLETQYF
-	TRBV15	-	TRBJ2-7	TGTGCCACCAAAGACACCAGCTCCTACGAGCAGTACTTC	CATKDTSSYEQYF
TRBD2	TRBV10-2	-	TRBJ2-7	TGCGCCAGCAGCGTTACTAGCGGTTTAATGACCTACGAGCAGTACTTC	CASSVTSGLMTYEQYF
-	TRBV18	-	TRBJ2-3	TGTGCCAGCTCACCGAAATTAACCACAGATACGCAGTATTTT	CASSPKLTTDTQYF
TRBD2	TRBV5-1	-	TRBJ2-2	TGCGCCAGCAGCTTCTCAACAGGCGGGAGGCCTCGGATCGGGGAGCTGTTTTTT	CASSFSTGGRPRIGELFF
TRBD2	TRBV28	-	TRBJ2-5	TGTGCCAGCCGCCTGGGGGGGAGGGAGACCCAGTACTTC	CASRLGGRETQYF
TRBD1	TRBV30	-	TRBJ1-2	TGTGCCTGGAACCCAGGACAGGGCCCAGGGAACTATGGCTACACCTTC	CAWNPGQGPGNYGYTF
-	TRBV28	-	TRBJ1-3	TGTGCCAGCAGTTTACCATGGGAGAACTCTGGAAACACCATATATTTT	CASSLPWENSGNTIYF
TRBD2	TRBV27	-	TRBJ2-2	TGTGCCAGCAGTGTGAGGACTAGCGGGAGCGGGGGCACCGGGGAGCTGTTTTTT	CASSVRTSGSGGTGELFF
TRBD2	TRBV9	-	TRBJ2-3	TGTGCCAGCAGCGTAGTTCCTAGCGGGAGTTTGCCCTCCGGTACAGATACGCAGTATTTT	CASSVVPSGSLPSGTDTQYF
TRBD2	TRBV9	-	TRBJ2-1	TGTGCCAGCAGCGTTAGCGGGAGCACCTACAATGAGCAGTTCTTC	CASSVSGSTYNEQFF
TRBD1	TRBV19	once	TRBJ1-5	TGTGCCAGTAGTAAAACCCGACAGGGCTTGGGCAATCAGCCCCAGCATTTT	CASSKTRQGLGNQPQHF
TRBD2	TRBV7-6	-	TRBJ2-1	TGTGCCAGCAGCTTAGCTAGCGGGAGGTGGGTGTTCTTC	CASSLASGRWVFF
TRBD2	TRBV27	-	TRBJ2-2	TGTGCCAGCAGGGTTGGACTAGCGGTAATAACCGGGGAGCTGTTTTTT	CASRVGLAVITGELFF
TRBD2	TRBV19	-	TRBJ2-7	TGTGCCAGTAGTATAGGCGGGAGACACGAGCAGTACTTC	CASSIGGRHEQYF
-	TRBV2	-	TRBJ1-3	TGTGCCAGCAGTGACAGGGTGGTTGGTGGAAACACCATATATTTT	CASSDRVVGGNTIYF
-	TRBV29-1	-	TRBJ2-7	TGCAGCGTTGATTTGGTTGGGACGTACGAGCAGTACTTC	CSVDLVGTYEQYF
TRBD2	TRBV30	-	TRBJ2-3	TGTGCCTGGAGTACCCTGGGGACTAGCGGGAGTTCAGGCACAGATACGCAGTATTTT	CAWSTLGTSGSSGTDTQYF
-	TRBV6-1	-	TRBJ2-1	TGTGCCAGCAGTGTTAAATTCCCTGCGGCGAATGAGCAGTTCTTC	CASSVKFPAANEQFF
-	TRBV5-4	-	TRBJ1-2	TGTGCCAGCAGCAGGGACACTAACTATGGCTACACCTTC	CASSRDTNYGYTF
-	TRBV5-4	few	TRBJ1-2	TGTGCCAGCAGCCGGGGGACTAACTATGGCTACACCTTC	CASSRGTNYGYTF
-	TRBV15	-	TRBJ2-1	TGTGCCACCAGCAGGAGGAGGGACCTCAATGAGCAGTTCTTC	CATSRRRDLNEQFF
TRBD1	TRBV4-3	once	TRBJ2-7	TGCGCCAGCAGCCAGGCTGCACAGGGGAGATACTACGAGCAGTACTTC	CASSQAAQGRYYEQYF
-	TRBV5-6	-	TRBJ1-1	TGTGCCAGCAGCTTGGAGTATCACAAAGAAGCTTTCTTT	CASSLEYHKEAFF
TRBD1	TRBV5-1	-	TRBJ1-1	TGCGCCAGCAGCTTGGGACAGGGGATTTTGAACACTGAAGCTTTCTTT	CASSLGQGILNTEAFF
-	TRBV19	-	TRBJ2-7	TGTGCCAGTAGTCCCCGGCAGCCCGGCGCCTACGAGCAGTACTTC	CASSPRQPGAYEQYF
-	TRBV7-7	-	TRBJ2-1	TGTGCCAGCAGCACTCTCGGCTCAGGGGCCAATGAGCAGTTCTTC	CASSTLGSGANEQFF
-	TRBV28	-	TRBJ1-1	TGTGCCAGCAGCTTGGGGATGAACACTGAAGCTTTCTTT	CASSLGMNTEAFF
TRBD2	TRBV18	-	TRBJ2-5	TGTGCCAGCTCACCAGTGGGACTAGCGGGAGAGGGTCAAGAGACCCAGTACTTC	CASSPVGLAGEGQETQYF
-	TRBV27	-	TRBJ2-7	TGTGCCAGCAGTTCAATGGGCGCTAGACGGTACTACGAGCAGTACTTC	CASSSMGARRYYEQYF
-	TRBV2	-	TRBJ1-1	TGTGCCAGCAGGGACAATATGAACACTGAAGCTTTCTTT	CASRDNMNTEAFF
TRBD2	TRBV28	-	TRBJ2-2	TGTGCCAGCAGTTCATTCCCGGGACTAGCGGAACACCCAAAGGATTCCTTAAACACCGGGGAGCTGTTTTTT	CASSSFPGLAEHPKDSLNTGELFF
-	TRBV10-3	-	TRBJ2-7	TGTGCCATCAGCGAACAGGGTTTCGACGAGCAGTACTTC	CAISEQGFDEQYF
TRBD2	TRBV5-4	-	TRBJ2-2	TGTGCCAGCAGCTTACTAGCGGGAGGTCTGACCGGGGAGCTGTTTTTT	CASSLLAGGLTGELFF
TRBD2	TRBV5-1	once	TRBJ2-7	TGCGCCAGCAGCTGGACTAGCGGGAGCTACGAGCAGTACTTC	CASSWTSGSYEQYF
-	TRBV18	-	TRBJ2-6	TGTGCCAGCTCTTACCCCTCTCCGGGGGCCAACGTCCTGACTTTC	CASSYPSPGANVLTF
TRBD2	TRBV4-1	-	TRBJ2-7	TGCGCCAGCAGCCGGACTAGCGGGAGTACAGCCTACGAGCAGTACTTC	CASSRTSGSTAYEQYF
-	TRBV11-2	-	TRBJ2-3	TGTGCCAGCAGCGCATCCGGGGAAACTAGCACAGATACGCAGTATTTT	CASSASGETSTDTQYF
-	TRBV10-3	-	TRBJ2-7	TGTGCCATCAGTGGACTAAGGGGGGCAGACGAGCAGTACTTC	CAISGLRGADEQYF
TRBD2	TRBV4-3	once	TRBJ2-7	TGCGCCAGCAGCCAAGATACGGGACTAGCGGCCTCCTACGAGCAGTACTTC	CASSQDTGLAASYEQYF
-	TRBV7-2	-	TRBJ1-5	TGTGCCAGCAGCTCCCGGCGGGATAGCAATCAGCCCCAGCATTTT	CASSSRRDSNQPQHF
-	TRBV10-2	-	TRBJ1-2	TGCGCCAGCAGTGAGTCGGGAGGGTACTATGGCTACACCTTC	CASSESGGYYGYTF
TRBD1	TRBV25-1	-	TRBJ1-5	TGTGCCAGTCAAGCAGGGGGTCCCCACAATCAGCCCCAGCATTTT	CASQAGGPHNQPQHF